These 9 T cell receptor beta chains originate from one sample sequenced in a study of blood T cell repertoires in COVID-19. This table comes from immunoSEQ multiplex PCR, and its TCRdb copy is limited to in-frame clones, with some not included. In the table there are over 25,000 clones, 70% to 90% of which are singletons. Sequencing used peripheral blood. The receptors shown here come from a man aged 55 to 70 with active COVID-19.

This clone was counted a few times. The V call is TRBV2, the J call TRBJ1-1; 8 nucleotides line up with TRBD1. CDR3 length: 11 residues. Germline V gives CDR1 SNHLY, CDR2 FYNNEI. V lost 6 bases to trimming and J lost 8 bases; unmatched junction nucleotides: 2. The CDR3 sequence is CASRNRGEAFF. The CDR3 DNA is TGTGCCAGCAGAAACAGGGGGGAAGCTTTCTTT.

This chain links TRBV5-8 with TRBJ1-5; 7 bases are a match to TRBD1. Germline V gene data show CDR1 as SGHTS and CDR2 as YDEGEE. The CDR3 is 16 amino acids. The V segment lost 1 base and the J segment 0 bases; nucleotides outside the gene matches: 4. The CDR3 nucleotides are TGTGCCAGCAGCTTGTCAGGGGGTGTTAGCAATCAGCCCCAGCATTTT. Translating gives CASSLSGGVSNQPQHF.

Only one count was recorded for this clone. The CDR3 region has the DNA TGTGCCAGCAGTGCGAAAAGGACTAGCGGGAGTCGCCCAGATACGCAGTATTTT. Its protein product is CASSAKRTSGSRPDTQYF. V is TRBV27 and J is TRBJ2-3; 13 bases match TRBD2. The V gene end was trimmed by 5 bases and the J gene end by 4 bases; junction bases not matched to a gene: 12. This CDR3 comprises 18 residues. Per germline, CDR1 MNHEY and CDR2 SMNVEV (reference sequence).

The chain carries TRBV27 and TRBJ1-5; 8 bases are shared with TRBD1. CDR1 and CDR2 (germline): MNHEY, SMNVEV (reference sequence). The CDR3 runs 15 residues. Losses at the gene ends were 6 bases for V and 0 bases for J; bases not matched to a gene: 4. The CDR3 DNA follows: TGTGCCAGCAGCCGGGACAGGAATAGCAATCAGCCCCAGCATTTT. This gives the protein CASSRDRNSNQPQHF.

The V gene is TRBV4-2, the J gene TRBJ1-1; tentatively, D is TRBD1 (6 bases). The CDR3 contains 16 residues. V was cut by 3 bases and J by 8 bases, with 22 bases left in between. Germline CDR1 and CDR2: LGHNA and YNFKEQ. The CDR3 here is CASSHTTYTGPGEAFF. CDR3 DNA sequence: TGTGCCAGCAGCCACACCACTTATACAGGGCCTGGCGAAGCTTTCTTT.

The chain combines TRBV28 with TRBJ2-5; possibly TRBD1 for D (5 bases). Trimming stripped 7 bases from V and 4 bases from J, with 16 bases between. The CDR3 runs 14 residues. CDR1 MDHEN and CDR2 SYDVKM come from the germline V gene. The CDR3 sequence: CASNQRRRGETQYF. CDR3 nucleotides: TGTGCCAGCAATCAGCGACGTAGGGGAGAGACCCAGTACTTC.

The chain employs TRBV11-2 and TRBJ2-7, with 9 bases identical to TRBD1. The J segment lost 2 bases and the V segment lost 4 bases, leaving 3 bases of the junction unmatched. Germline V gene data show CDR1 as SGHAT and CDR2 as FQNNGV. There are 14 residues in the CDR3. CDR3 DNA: TGTGCCAGCAGCTACGGACAGGGGCCCTACGAGCAGTACTTC. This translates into CASSYGQGPYEQYF.

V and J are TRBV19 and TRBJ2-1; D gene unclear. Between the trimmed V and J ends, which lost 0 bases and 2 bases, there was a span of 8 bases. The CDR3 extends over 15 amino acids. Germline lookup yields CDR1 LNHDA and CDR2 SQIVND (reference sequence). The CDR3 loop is CASSIDPGTYNEQFF. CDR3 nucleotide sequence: TGTGCCAGTAGTATAGATCCGGGTACCTACAATGAGCAGTTCTTC.

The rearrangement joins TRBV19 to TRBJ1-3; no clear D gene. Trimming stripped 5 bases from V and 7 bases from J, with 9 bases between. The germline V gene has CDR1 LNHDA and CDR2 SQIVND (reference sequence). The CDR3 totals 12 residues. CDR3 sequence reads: CASSSRLNTIYF. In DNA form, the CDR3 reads TGTGCCAGTAGTTCAAGACTGAACACCATATATTTT. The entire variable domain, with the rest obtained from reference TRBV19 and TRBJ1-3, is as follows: DGGITQSPKYLFRKEGQNVTLSCEQNLNHDAMYWYRQDPGQGLRLIYYSQIVNDFQKGDIAEGYSVSREKKESFPLTVTSAQKNPTAFYLCASSSRLNTIYFGEGSWLTVV.